This TCR beta chain was profiled in a study of CD8+ T cells in alopecia areata. About the study: The drug, oral tofacitinib, was given to treated patients at 5 to 10 mg twice daily. Severity was scored as percentage of affected scalp area in treated patients. Whole-study findings and limits: Just one nonresponder means the tie between baseline CD8+ expansion and response stays uncertain. Tofacitinib did not eliminate many expanded lesional clones from scalp or blood.

Germline CDR1 reads SGHTA; CDR2 reads FQGNSA. Trimming removed 1 base at V and 9 bases at J, with 7 bases between. This CDR3 contains 12 residues. This clone has just a few counts. Antigen unknown. Extraction and reverse transcription of RNA yielded cDNA as the sequencing template. Sequencing used immunoSEQ multiplex PCR; TCRdb keeps in-frame clones, though not all of them. This table holds around 180,000 clones, under 80% found once. The treatment: oral pan-JAK inhibitor, 5-10 mg twice daily. The specimen was CD4+ T cells sorted from blood, collected at week 49, from a patient treated with tofacitinib. V usage is TRBV7-2 and J usage is TRBJ2-4, with D uncertain. This receptor was identified in a human donor with alopecia areata. CDR3: CASSLDLGIQYF. CDR3 nucleotide sequence: TGTGCCAGCAGCTTAGATCTTGGCATTCAGTACTTC.